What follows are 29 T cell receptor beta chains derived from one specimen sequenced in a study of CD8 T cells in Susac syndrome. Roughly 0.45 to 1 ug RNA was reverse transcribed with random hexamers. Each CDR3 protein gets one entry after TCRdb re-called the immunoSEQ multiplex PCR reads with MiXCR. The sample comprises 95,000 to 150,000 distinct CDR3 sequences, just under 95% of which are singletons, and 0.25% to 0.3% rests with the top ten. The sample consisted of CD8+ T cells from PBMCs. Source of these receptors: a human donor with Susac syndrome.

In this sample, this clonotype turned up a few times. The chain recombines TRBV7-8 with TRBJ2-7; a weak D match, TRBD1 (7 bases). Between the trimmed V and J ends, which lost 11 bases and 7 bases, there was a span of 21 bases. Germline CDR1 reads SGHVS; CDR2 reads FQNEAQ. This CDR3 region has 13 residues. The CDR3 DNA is TGTGCCGGCGGGACAGTCGACCATTGGGAGCAGTACTTC. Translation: CAGGTVDHWEQYF.

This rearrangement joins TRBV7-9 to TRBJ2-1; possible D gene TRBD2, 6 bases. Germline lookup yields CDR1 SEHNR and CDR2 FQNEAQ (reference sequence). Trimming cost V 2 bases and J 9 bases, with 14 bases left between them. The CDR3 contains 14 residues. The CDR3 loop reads CASSLSKREVEQFF. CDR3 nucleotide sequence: TGTGCCAGCAGCTTATCGAAGAGGGAGGTTGAGCAGTTCTTC.

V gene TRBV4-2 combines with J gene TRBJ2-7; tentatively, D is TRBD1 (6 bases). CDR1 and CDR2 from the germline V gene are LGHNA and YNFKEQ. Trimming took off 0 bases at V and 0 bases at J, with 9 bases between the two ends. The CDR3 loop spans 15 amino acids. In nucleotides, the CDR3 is TGTGCCAGCAGCCAAGAACAGGGTAGCTCCTACGAGCAGTACTTC. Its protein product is CASSQEQGSSYEQYF.

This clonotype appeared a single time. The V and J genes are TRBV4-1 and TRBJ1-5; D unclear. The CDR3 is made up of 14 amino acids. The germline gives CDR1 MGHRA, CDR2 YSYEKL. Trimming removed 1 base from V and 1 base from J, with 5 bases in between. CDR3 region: CASSQGESNQPQHF. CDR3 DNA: TGCGCCAGCAGCCAAGGGGAGAGCAATCAGCCCCAGCATTTT.

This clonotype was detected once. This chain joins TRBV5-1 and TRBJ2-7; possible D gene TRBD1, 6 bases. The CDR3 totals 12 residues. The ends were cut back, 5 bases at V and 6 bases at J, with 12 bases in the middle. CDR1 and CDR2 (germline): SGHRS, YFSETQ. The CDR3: CASRTDRREQYF. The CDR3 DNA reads TGCGCCAGCAGAACCGACAGGCGCGAGCAGTACTTC.

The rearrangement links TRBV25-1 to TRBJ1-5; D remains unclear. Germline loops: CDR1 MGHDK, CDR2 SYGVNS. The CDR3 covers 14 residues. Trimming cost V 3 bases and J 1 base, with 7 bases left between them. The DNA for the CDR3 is TGTGCCAGCAGTGAGGGTTGGAGCAATCAGCCCCAGCATTTT. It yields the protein CASSEGWSNQPQHF. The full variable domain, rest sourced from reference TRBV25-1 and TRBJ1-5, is EADIYQTPRYLVIGTGKKITLECSQTMGHDKMYWYQQDPGMELHLIHYSYGVNSTEKGDLSSESTVSRIRTEHFPLTLESARPSHTSQYLCASSEGWSNQPQHFGDGTRLSIL.

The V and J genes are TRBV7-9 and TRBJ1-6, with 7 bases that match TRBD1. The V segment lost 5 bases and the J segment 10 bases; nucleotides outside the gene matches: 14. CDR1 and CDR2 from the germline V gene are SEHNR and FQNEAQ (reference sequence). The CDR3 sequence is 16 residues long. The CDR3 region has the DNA TGTGCCAGCAGCCCTGGGCCAGGGGGTCTTACCTCACCCCTCCACTTT. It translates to CASSPGPGGLTSPLHF. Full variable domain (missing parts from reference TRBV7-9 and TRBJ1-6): DTGVSQNPRHKITKRGQNVTFRCDPISEHNRLYWYRQTLGQGPEFLTYFQNEAQLEKSRLLSDRFSAERPKGSFSTLEIQRTEQGDSAMYLCASSPGPGGLTSPLHFGNGTRLTVT.

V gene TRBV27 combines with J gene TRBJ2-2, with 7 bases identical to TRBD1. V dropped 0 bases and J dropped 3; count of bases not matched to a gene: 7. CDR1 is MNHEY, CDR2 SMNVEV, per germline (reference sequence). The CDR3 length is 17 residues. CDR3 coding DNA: TGTGCCAGCAGTTTATCGGGAGACAGGGTTCACACCGGGGAGCTGTTTTTT. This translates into CASSLSGDRVHTGELFF.

CDR3 protein: CASSPWVRSGDEQFF. CDR3 nucleotide sequence: TGCGCCAGCAGCCCCTGGGTAAGATCCGGGGATGAGCAGTTCTTC. The chain employs TRBV4-1 and TRBJ2-1, with TRBD2 as a possible D gene (5 bases). Deletions cut 4 bases from V and 8 bases from J, with 18 bases between. CDR1 MGHRA and CDR2 YSYEKL come from the germline V gene. The CDR3 loop spans 15 amino acids.

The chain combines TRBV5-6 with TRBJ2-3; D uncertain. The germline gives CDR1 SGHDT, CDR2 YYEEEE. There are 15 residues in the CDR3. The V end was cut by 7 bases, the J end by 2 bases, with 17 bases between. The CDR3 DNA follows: TGTGCCAGCGCCGAACCCGCAAAACTCACAGATACGCAGTATTTT. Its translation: CASAEPAKLTDTQYF.

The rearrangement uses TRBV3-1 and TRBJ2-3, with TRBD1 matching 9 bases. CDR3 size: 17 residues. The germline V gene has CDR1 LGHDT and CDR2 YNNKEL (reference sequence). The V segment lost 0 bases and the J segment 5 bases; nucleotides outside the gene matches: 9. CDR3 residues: CASSQDLATGGEDTQYF. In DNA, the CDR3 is TGTGCCAGCAGCCAAGACTTAGCCACAGGGGGCGAAGATACGCAGTATTTT.

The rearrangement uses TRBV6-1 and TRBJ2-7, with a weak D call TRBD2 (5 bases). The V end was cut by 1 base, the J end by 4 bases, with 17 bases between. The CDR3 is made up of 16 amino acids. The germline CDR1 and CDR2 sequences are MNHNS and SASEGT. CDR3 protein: CASSEGHRRSPYEQYF. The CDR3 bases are TGTGCCAGCAGTGAAGGGCATAGGAGGTCTCCTTACGAGCAGTACTTC.

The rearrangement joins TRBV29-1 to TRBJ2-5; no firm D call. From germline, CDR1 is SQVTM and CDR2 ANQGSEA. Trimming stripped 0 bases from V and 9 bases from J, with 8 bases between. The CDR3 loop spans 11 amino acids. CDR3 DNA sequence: TGCAGCGTTGAAGATGGTACGGCCCAGTACTTC. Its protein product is CSVEDGTAQYF.

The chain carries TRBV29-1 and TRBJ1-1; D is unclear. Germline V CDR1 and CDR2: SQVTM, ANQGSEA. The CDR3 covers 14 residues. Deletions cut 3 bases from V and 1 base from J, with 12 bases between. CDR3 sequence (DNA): TGCAGCGTTGATTTAGGGAGGGCGAACACTGAAGCTTTCTTT. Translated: CSVDLGRANTEAFF. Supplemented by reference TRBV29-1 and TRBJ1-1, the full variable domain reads SAVISQKPSRDICQRGTSLTIQCQVDSQVTMMFWYRQQPGQSLTLIATANQGSEATYESGFVIDKFPISRPNLTFSTLTVSNMSPEDSSIYLCSVDLGRANTEAFFGQGTRLTVV.

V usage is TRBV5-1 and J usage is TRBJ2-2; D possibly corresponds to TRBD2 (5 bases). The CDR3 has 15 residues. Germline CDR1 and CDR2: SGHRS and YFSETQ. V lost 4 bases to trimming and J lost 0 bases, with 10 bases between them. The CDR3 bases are TGCGCCAGCAGCGCCTCCGGGGCGAACACCGGGGAGCTGTTTTTT. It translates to CASSASGANTGELFF.

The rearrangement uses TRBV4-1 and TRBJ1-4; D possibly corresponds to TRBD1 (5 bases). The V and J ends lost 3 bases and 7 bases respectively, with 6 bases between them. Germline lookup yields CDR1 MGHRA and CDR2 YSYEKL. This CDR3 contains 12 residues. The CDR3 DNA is TGCGCCAGCAGCCAGGGGGGTGAAAAACTGTTTTTT. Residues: CASSQGGEKLFF.

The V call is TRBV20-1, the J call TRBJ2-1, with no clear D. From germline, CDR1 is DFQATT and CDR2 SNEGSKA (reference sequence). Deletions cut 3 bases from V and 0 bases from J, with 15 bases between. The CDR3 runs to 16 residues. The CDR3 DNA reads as TGCAGTGCTAGGAGTCCCCCCGAGAGCTCCTACAATGAGCAGTTCTTC. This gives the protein CSARSPPESSYNEQFF.

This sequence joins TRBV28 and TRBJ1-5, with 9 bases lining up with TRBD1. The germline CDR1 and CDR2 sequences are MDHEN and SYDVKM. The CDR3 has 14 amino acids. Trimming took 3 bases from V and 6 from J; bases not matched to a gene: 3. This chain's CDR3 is CASSFGTGIQPQHF. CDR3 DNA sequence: TGTGCCAGCAGTTTCGGGACAGGGATTCAGCCCCAGCATTTT.

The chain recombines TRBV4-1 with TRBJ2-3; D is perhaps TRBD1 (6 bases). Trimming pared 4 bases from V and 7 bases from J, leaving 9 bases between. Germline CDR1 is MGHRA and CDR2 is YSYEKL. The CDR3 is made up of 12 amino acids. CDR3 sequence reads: CASSLDRNTQYF. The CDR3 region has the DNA TGCGCCAGCAGCCTCGACAGGAATACGCAGTATTTT.

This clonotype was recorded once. The CDR3 here is CASSAYPGYQPQHF. CDR3 DNA sequence: TGCGCCAGCAGCGCTTATCCAGGGTATCAGCCCCAGCATTTT. This chain joins TRBV4-1 and TRBJ1-5; tentative D call: TRBD1 (5 bases). V was trimmed by 5 bases and J by 5 bases, leaving 13 bases between them. Germline V gene data show CDR1 as MGHRA and CDR2 as YSYEKL. The length of the CDR3 is 14 residues.

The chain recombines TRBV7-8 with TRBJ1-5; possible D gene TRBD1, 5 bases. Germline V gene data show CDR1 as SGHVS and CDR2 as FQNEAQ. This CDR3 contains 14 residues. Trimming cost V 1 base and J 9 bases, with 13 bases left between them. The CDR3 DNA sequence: TGTGCCAGCAGCTTAGGAGACAGCCTTCGGCCCCAGCATTTT. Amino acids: CASSLGDSLRPQHF.

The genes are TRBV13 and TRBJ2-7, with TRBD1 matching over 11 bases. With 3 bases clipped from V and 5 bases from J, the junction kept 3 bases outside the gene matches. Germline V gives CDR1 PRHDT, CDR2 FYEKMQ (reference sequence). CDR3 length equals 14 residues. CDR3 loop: CASSFGQGANEQYF. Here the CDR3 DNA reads TGTGCCAGCAGCTTTGGACAGGGGGCCAACGAGCAGTACTTC.

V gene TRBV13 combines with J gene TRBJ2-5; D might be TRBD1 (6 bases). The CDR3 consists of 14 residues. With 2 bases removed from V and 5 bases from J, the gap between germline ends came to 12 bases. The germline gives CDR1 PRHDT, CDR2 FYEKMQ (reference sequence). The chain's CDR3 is CASSLSGTTETQYF. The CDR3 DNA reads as TGTGCCAGCAGCTTATCCGGGACAACGGAGACCCAGTACTTC.

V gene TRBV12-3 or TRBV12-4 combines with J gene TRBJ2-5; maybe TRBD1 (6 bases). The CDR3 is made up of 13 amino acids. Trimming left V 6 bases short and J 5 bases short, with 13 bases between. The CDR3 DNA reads TGTGCCAGCAGGAAGCAGGGGTCGGAGACCCAGTACTTC. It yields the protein CASRKQGSETQYF.

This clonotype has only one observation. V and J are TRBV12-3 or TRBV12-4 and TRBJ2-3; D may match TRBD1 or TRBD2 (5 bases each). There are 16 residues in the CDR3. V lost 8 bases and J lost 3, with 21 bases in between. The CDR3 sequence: CASGGPREHPTDTQYF. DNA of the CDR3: TGTGCCAGCGGGGGTCCGAGGGAGCACCCAACAGATACGCAGTATTTT.

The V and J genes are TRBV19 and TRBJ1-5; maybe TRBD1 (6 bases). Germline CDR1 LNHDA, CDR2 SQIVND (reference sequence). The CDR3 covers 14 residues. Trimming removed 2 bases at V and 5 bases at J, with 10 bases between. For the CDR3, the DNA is TGTGCCAGTAGTATAATGGCAGGGGATCAGCCCCAGCATTTT. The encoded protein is CASSIMAGDQPQHF.

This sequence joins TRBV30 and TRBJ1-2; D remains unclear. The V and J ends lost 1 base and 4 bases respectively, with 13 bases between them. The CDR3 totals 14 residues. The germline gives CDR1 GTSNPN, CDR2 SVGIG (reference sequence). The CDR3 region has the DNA TGTGCCTGGAGTGACGGACCCAAGAGCTATGGCTACACCTTC. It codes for CAWSDGPKSYGYTF.

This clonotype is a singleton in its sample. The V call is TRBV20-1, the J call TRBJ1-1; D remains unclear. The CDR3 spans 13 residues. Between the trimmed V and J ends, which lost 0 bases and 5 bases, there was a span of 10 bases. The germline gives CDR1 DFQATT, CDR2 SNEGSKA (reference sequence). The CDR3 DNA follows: TGCAGTGCTAGAGATGGAGAGAGGACTGAAGCTTTCTTT. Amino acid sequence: CSARDGERTEAFF.

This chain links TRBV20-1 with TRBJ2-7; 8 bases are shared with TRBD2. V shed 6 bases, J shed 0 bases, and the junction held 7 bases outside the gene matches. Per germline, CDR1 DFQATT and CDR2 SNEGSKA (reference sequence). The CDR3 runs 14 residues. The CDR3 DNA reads TGCAGTGCGTACGGCGGGGGGAGCTCCTACGAGCAGTACTTC. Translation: CSAYGGGSSYEQYF.